This T cell receptor beta chain was found in a study of low-dose radiotherapy and immunotherapy resistance in tumors. The overall study: A total of 6.5 Gy was given to Cohort 1 as 0.5 Gy per fraction every 2 weeks. Patients were treated with intravenous nivolumab at 240 mg every two weeks and were also dosed with ipilimumab at 1 mg/kg every six weeks. Daily, from cycle 1 day 1 and for four cycles, patients took oral aspirin 300 mg.

CDR1 is SGDLS, CDR2 YYNGEE, per germline. Trimming left V 0 bases short and J 7 bases short, with 14 bases between. The CDR3 totals 15 residues. Specified time point: before trial treatment. The donors' treatment consisted of nivolumab, ipilimumab, aspirin, low-dose cyclophosphamide and low-dose radiotherapy. Alpha- and beta-chain coverage of first-strand cDNA came from TRAV- and TRBV-specific primers. The authors ran 15 to 20 PCR cycles to amplify TCRs with a constant-region primer and V-primer adapter. MiXCR, run by TCRdb on the reads, gives a single entry per CDR3 protein. The sample lists around 68,000 distinct CDR3 sequences, more than 20% occurring once. This clonotype was detected ten times or more.

The specimen comprised PBMCs, sampled before treatment. The chain uses TRBV9 and TRBJ2-1; D unresolved. This TCR derives from a male donor with rectosigmoid adenocarcinoma. CDR3 sequence: CASSVEARFRNEQFF. Here the CDR3 DNA reads TGTGCCAGCAGCGTAGAGGCTAGATTTAGAAATGAGCAGTTCTTC.